This passage covers 25 T cell receptor beta chains from one sample sequenced in a study of blood T cell repertoires in COVID-19. Profiled with immunoSEQ multiplex PCR; TCRdb holds only in-frame clones, not every one. Among more than 130,000 clones listed, 84% were seen once. Material: peripheral blood. These receptors were collected from a woman aged 80 or over in a cohort sampled during active or convalescent COVID-19.

The V and J genes are TRBV18 and TRBJ2-1; D is unresolved. Trimming took 0 bases from V and 8 from J, leaving 8 bases between them. The CDR3 spans 13 residues. The germline gives CDR1 KGHSH, CDR2 LQKENI. The CDR3 sequence: CASSPPSSHEQFF. The CDR3 DNA follows: TGTGCCAGCTCACCACCGTCTTCCCATGAGCAGTTCTTC.

The rearrangement uses TRBV6-1 and TRBJ1-3, with D unclear. The CDR3 sequence is 13 residues long. The germline V gene encodes CDR1 MNHNS and CDR2 SASEGT. Trimming pared 1 base from V and 11 bases from J, leaving 12 bases between. CDR3 protein: CASSEVLSVSIYF. The CDR3 DNA is TGTGCCAGCAGTGAAGTACTCTCGGTTTCCATATATTTT.

J is TRBJ2-5 and V is TRBV25-1, with D tentatively TRBD2 (6 bases). The CDR3 consists of 14 residues. Trimming took 5 bases from V and 3 from J, leaving 13 bases between them. CDR1 is MGHDK and CDR2 is SYGVNS in the germline V gene. In nucleotides, the CDR3 is TGTGCCAGCAGTTTGGGGGGATTAAAAGAGACCCAGTACTTC. It codes for CASSLGGLKETQYF.

The chain joins TRBV2 to TRBJ2-2; a weak D match, TRBD1 (6 bases). Germline V gene data show CDR1 as SNHLY and CDR2 as FYNNEI. Trimming took 7 bases from V and 3 from J, leaving 12 bases between them. The CDR3 runs 14 residues. The DNA of the CDR3 is TGTGCCAGCATGGTGAGGGGGTACACCGGGGAGCTGTTTTTT. This codes for CASMVRGYTGELFF.

Comments on this clone: Other DNA sequences from this sample encode an identical CDR3 as well. This chain links TRBV6-1 with TRBJ1-6; D is unresolved. The CDR3 totals 16 residues. V was shortened by 1 base and J by 0 bases, with 7 bases between the two germline ends. Germline V gene data show CDR1 as MNHNS and CDR2 as SASEGT. The CDR3 sequence is CASSEVLSSYNSPLHF. The CDR3 DNA reads TGTGCCAGCAGTGAAGTCTTGAGCTCCTATAATTCACCCCTCCACTTT.

The count of this clone is one. This sequence joins TRBV14 and TRBJ2-2; the D gene is possibly TRBD1 (5 bases). The germline CDR1 and CDR2 sequences are SGHDN and FVKESK. Trimming cost V 4 bases and J 2 bases, with 17 bases left between them. This CDR3 has 17 amino acids. Here the CDR3 DNA reads TGTGCCAGCAGCCCGCGGTGGGGCCGGCATAACACCGGGGAGCTGTTTTTT. Translation: CASSPRWGRHNTGELFF.

This clone was observed a handful of times. The chain combines TRBV5-1 with TRBJ2-5; TRBD2 is a possible D gene (6 bases). Germline V gene sequence: CDR1 SGHRS, CDR2 YFSETQ. V was cut by 0 bases and J by 3 bases, with 15 bases left in between. This CDR3 spans 16 amino acids. CDR3 DNA: TGCGCCAGCAGCTTGGGTCACGGGGGTGTAAAAGAGACCCAGTACTTC. Residues: CASSLGHGGVKETQYF.

V gene TRBV7-2 combines with J gene TRBJ1-6; TRBD1 is a possible D gene (5 bases). The germline gives CDR1 SGHTA, CDR2 FQGNSA. The CDR3 sequence is 14 residues long. V was cut by 5 bases and J by 3 bases, with 8 bases left in between. The CDR3 DNA follows: TGTGCCAGCAGCGGAGACAGCTATAATTCACCCCTCCACTTT. Amino acids: CASSGDSYNSPLHF.

This chain links TRBV18 with TRBJ1-1, with TRBD1 matching 12 bases. The germline V gene encodes CDR1 KGHSH and CDR2 LQKENI. Trimming at V came to 5 bases and at J to 2 bases, leaving 3 bases not matched to a gene. This CDR3 region has 15 residues. The CDR3 bases are TGTGCCAGCTCAAGAGGGACAGGGGGCAACACTGAAGCTTTCTTT. This sequence encodes CASSRGTGGNTEAFF.

The rearrangement links TRBV6-5 to TRBJ2-3, with unresolved D. Germline loops: CDR1 MNHEY, CDR2 SVGAGI. The CDR3 contains 13 residues. V was cut by 4 bases and J by 1 base, with 6 bases left in between. This CDR3 reads CASSSAGTDTQYF. The DNA of the CDR3 is TGTGCCAGCAGTTCCGCGGGCACAGATACGCAGTATTTT.

This clone showed up just once. V and J are TRBV29-1 and TRBJ2-5, with no clear D. The germline V gene has CDR1 SQVTM and CDR2 ANQGSEA. CDR3 size: 13 residues. V shed 1 base and J shed 2 bases, with 8 bases lying between them. The CDR3 coding sequence is TGCAGCGTTGAAGCTAACGGGCAAGAGACCCAGTACTTC. Residues: CSVEANGQETQYF.

The chain uses TRBV6-5 and TRBJ1-3; no reliable D call. From germline, CDR1 is MNHEY and CDR2 SVGAGI. V was shortened by 10 bases and J by 8 bases, with 12 bases between the two germline ends. The CDR3 extends over 11 amino acids. For the CDR3, the DNA is TGTGCCACCCGGGAGTGGGACACCATATATTTT. Protein: CATREWDTIYF.

This clone was observed a few times. This chain uses TRBV7-9 with TRBJ2-1, with D tentatively TRBD1 (6 bases). The CDR3 is 15 residues long. The V end was cut by 6 bases, the J end by 3 bases, with 15 bases between. Germline CDR1 is SEHNR and CDR2 is FQNEAQ (reference sequence). The DNA of the CDR3 is TGTGCCAGCAGTCCGGGACACACAATCTACAATGAGCAGTTCTTC. Its protein is CASSPGHTIYNEQFF.

This rearrangement joins TRBV9 to TRBJ2-2, with D possibly TRBD2 on 5 matching bases. CDR1 SGDLS and CDR2 YYNGEE come from the germline V gene. With 6 bases removed from V and 5 bases from J, the gap between germline ends came to 14 bases. The CDR3 is made up of 14 amino acids. The CDR3 region has the DNA TGTGCCAGCAACGGGGTATTTGATACCGGGGAGCTGTTTTTT. Protein sequence: CASNGVFDTGELFF.

V gene TRBV5-1 combines with J gene TRBJ2-1, with D possibly TRBD1 on 5 matching bases. Germline CDR1 is SGHRS and CDR2 is YFSETQ. This CDR3 is 16 amino acids long. With 0 bases removed from V and 4 bases from J, the gap between germline ends came to 14 bases. CDR3 residues: CASSLVAGKWYNEQFF. CDR3 coding DNA: TGCGCCAGCAGCTTGGTCGCAGGGAAGTGGTACAATGAGCAGTTCTTC.

This clone showed up just once. J is TRBJ2-5 and V is TRBV7-6; D is ambiguous. Germline CDR1 SGHVS, CDR2 FNYEAQ. The V end lost 5 bases, the J end lost 5 bases, and 12 bases lay between the germline ends. The CDR3 length is 13 residues. The CDR3 reads CASSMRGRETQYF. The CDR3 region has the DNA TGTGCCAGCAGCATGAGAGGTCGGGAGACCCAGTACTTC.

The V and J genes are TRBV9 and TRBJ1-2; 8 nucleotides agree with TRBD1. Germline values: CDR1 SGDLS, CDR2 YYNGEE. J was trimmed by 0 bases and V by 3 bases; bases with no gene match: 7. The CDR3 runs to 16 residues. For the CDR3, the DNA is TGTGCCAGCAGCGGGACAGGGCTTGATACTAACTATGGCTACACCTTC. The encoded protein is CASSGTGLDTNYGYTF.

The chain links TRBV6-1 to TRBJ1-5; possibly TRBD1 for D (5 bases). V was pared by 3 bases and J by 12 bases, with 15 bases between. The CDR3 has 13 residues. Germline V CDR1 and CDR2: MNHNS, SASEGT. CDR3 in amino acids: CASSDHQGAVQHF. In DNA form, the CDR3 reads TGTGCCAGCAGTGATCACCAGGGTGCAGTCCAGCATTTT.

This chain connects TRBV19 to TRBJ1-2; perhaps TRBD1 as D (6 bases). This CDR3 spans 13 amino acids. Germline CDR1 reads LNHDA; CDR2 reads SQIVND (reference sequence). V was trimmed by 7 bases and J by 6 bases, leaving 15 bases between them. CDR3 bases: TGTGCCAGTACCACAAGAAACAGGGATGGCTACACCTTC. Its protein product is CASTTRNRDGYTF.

CDR3 sequence: CASTLRAGANVLTF. The CDR3 DNA reads TGTGCCAGCACCCTCCGCGCTGGGGCCAACGTCCTGACTTTC. This sequence joins TRBV7-9 and TRBJ2-6; D is unresolved. The CDR3 covers 14 residues. Germline V gives CDR1 SEHNR, CDR2 FQNEAQ (reference sequence). Trimming took 7 bases from V and 2 from J, leaving 9 bases between them.

This clone occurred a few times. The V call is TRBV6-5, the J call TRBJ2-3; 8 positions agree with TRBD2. Unmatched junction bases numbered 8, after V lost 8 bases and J lost 4 bases. CDR1 MNHEY and CDR2 SVGAGI come from the germline V gene. The CDR3 covers 14 residues. The CDR3 DNA follows: TGTGCCAGCCAAAGCGGGGGCTCTGCAGATACGCAGTATTTT. It encodes CASQSGGSADTQYF.

Only a few counts were recorded for this clone. This chain connects TRBV7-9 to TRBJ1-2; TRBD1 aligns across 8 bases. CDR1 is SEHNR and CDR2 is FQNEAQ in the germline V gene (reference sequence). The V and J ends lost 4 bases and 4 bases, in that order; junction bases with no gene match: 8. The CDR3 runs 15 residues. The CDR3, as DNA: TGTGCCAGCAGCTCAGCAGGACAGGGATTCTATGGCTACACCTTC. Translated: CASSSAGQGFYGYTF. Supplemented by reference TRBV7-9 and TRBJ1-2, the full variable domain reads DTGVSQNPRHKITKRGQNVTFRCDPISEHNRLYWYRQTLGQGPEFLTYFQNEAQLEKSRLLSDRFSAERPKGSFSTLEIQRTEQGDSAMYLCASSSAGQGFYGYTFGSGTRLTVV.

V and J are TRBV5-1 and TRBJ1-2; D uncertain. V lost 7 bases to trimming and J lost 3 bases, with 19 bases between them. Germline CDR1 reads SGHRS; CDR2 reads YFSETQ. The CDR3 loop spans 15 amino acids. The CDR3 reads CASRVGITTDYGYTF. CDR3 DNA: TGCGCCAGCCGCGTCGGGATAACTACGGACTATGGCTACACCTTC. The complete variable domain, with remaining parts taken from reference TRBV5-1 and TRBJ1-2, reads KAGVTQTPRYLIKTRGQQVTLSCSPISGHRSVSWYQQTPGQGLQFLFEYFSETQRNKGNFPGRFSGRQFSNSRSEMNVSTLELGDSALYLCASRVGITTDYGYTFGSGTRLTVV.

This chain uses TRBV5-5 with TRBJ2-5, with 8 positions matching TRBD2. After removal of 0 bases from V and 5 bases from J, the junction contained 6 bases not matched to a gene. CDR1 and CDR2 (germline): SGHKS, YYEKEE (reference sequence). The CDR3 runs 15 residues. CDR3 in amino acids: CASSLAGGGQETQYF. CDR3 nucleotide sequence: TGTGCCAGCAGCTTGGCGGGGGGGGGCCAGGAGACCCAGTACTTC.

The gene calls are TRBV24-1 and TRBJ2-1, with D possibly being TRBD2 (5 bases). V lost 0 bases and J lost 0, with 8 bases in between. The germline CDR1 and CDR2 sequences are KGHDR and SFDVKD. The CDR3 is made up of 16 amino acids. CDR3 amino acids: CATSDLHGVSYNEQFF. Here the CDR3 DNA reads TGTGCCACCAGTGATTTGCACGGGGTCTCCTACAATGAGCAGTTCTTC.